The entry below gives a single T cell receptor beta chain sequence along with its context. The clone's antigen remains unknown. Library generation was performed with the immunoSEQ multiplex PCR assay. A mixture of 60 forward primers for TCR Vbeta segments and 13 reverse primers for TCR Jbeta segments was used in the multiplex PCR. The CDR3 region of rearranged TCR beta genes was amplified from genomic DNA with a multiplex PCR assay. The amplified TCR beta libraries were sequenced on the Illumina HiSeq System as 87-base-pair reads. The study's processing was this. In a later analysis, tens of millions of unique TCR beta chains were counted across the 500 to 850 repertoires, and roughly 11 million of these chains were shared by at least two donors. A nearest-neighbor algorithm error-corrected the raw reads and collapsed the reads into unique sequences, merging closely related sequences to remove PCR and sequencing errors. CDR3 sequences were aligned to IMGT reference sequences to assign V, D and J gene segments. Each retained sequence needed at least a six-nucleotide match to both a V gene segment and a J gene segment. A rearrangement counted as productive if the CDR3 had no stop codons and remained in frame with V and J, and every other rearrangement counted as non-productive. Following IMGT convention, CDR3 was defined as the stretch from the second conserved V-encoded cysteine up to the conserved J-encoded phenylalanine. Sequences without an unambiguous match to a single V gene segment were excluded from the earlier analysis of about 630 of the donors. An earlier analysis of 587 of the donors classified V segments as functional when productive rearrangements were above 56.7% and as segregating when the standard deviation between donors was above 5%. A statistical classification framework was built to diagnose cytomegalovirus status from the catalog of TCR beta chain sequences. In a later analysis, V and J genes were assigned by comparing TCR nucleotide sequences against IMGT/GENE-DB human TR gene sequences. Using the TCRdist pipeline, a later analysis assigned CDR3 sequences along with most-parsimonious VDJ recombination scenarios. A later analysis defined each TCR beta chain by its CDR3 amino acid sequence plus V-gene family, and excluded reads lacking a unique V-gene family. As a way to deal with suspected cross-contamination and a sequencing artifact, a later analysis dropped 450 to 600 nucleotide sequences that were highly shared and had low generation probability. In a later analysis, a clonal expansion index was calculated for each public chain from normalized within-repertoire ranks of inferred template counts. A later analysis computed generation probabilities with a VDJ recombination model fitted to out-of-frame rearrangements, and checked the results against IGoR. In a later analysis, TCR-TCR, TCR-HLA and TCR-CMV co-occurrence was scored with hypergeometric tests, and a repertoire-size bias correction was applied to TCR pairs. False discovery rates were estimated in a later analysis by permuting HLA or CMV assignments 20 times. In a later analysis, co-occurring TCRs were grouped with DBSCAN, and TCRdist sequence similarity was added when clustering was performed within HLA-allele-positive subsets. Co-occurrence clustering excluded repertoires with fewer than 30,000 or more than 120,000 public chains, plus five with anomalous nucleotide sharing. This immuneACCESS table, as held by TCRdb, lists in-frame sequences with V and J called but not all clones. Of the missing ones, under half trace to an unresolved V gene in checked studies; the others have no known cause. V and J calls plus clone size are reproduced from that table; the DNA served to infer D and trimming. This sample's listing comprises over 120,000 clones. 0.96% of the sample is held by the ten biggest clonotypes.

The sample comes from a study of cytomegalovirus exposure and HLA in healthy donors (dated by TCRdb to between 2016 and 2019). A note on the overall study: An earlier analysis of 587 of the donors reported around 280 Gb of sequence data and about 120 million unique TCR beta sequences obtained from around 180 million T cells. An early release covering about 600 HLA-typed donors comprised about 300 gigabases of sequencing data and around 80 million unique TCR sequences. Of the roughly 400 genotyped donors, approximately 80% fell in the genetic ancestry cluster associated with self-reported Caucasian donors. The study aimed to test whether signatures of past pathogen exposure could be identified by cataloging public T cell receptors. The study used immunosequencing to profile the T cell repertoires of several hundred subjects and linked those repertoires to cytomegalovirus serostatus. Along with the approximately 700-subject first cohort, a separate validation cohort of over a hundred different subjects was used. To predict cytomegalovirus infection status, the study combined high-throughput TCR immunosequencing, statistical association of individual TCRs with disease status, and machine learning. A later analysis re-analyzed previously published TCR beta repertoires from several hundred donors and added high-resolution HLA genotyping to study TCR occurrence patterns. The later analysis used no new phenotypic data to find candidate immune exposures, relying instead on TCR beta sequences and their occurrence across donors. An earlier analysis of roughly 600 of the donors used high-throughput TCR beta sequencing to judge whether each TCR beta V gene segment behaved as functional or pseudogenic. Alongside the repertoire data, information on donor age, sex, ethnicity and CMV serostatus was compiled. In a later genetic analysis, genome-wide SNP genotypes for about 55% of the roughly 700 donors were used, and that subset was treated as a discovery cohort. All discovery cohort repertoires had been generated on a single sequencing platform. HLA typing included class I and class II loci at four-digit resolution. Typing coverage differed by locus: A, B, C, DRB1 and DQB1 were typed in roughly 620-630 donors, DQA1 in around 500, DPA1 in some 600, and DPB1 in approximately 450. Roughly five DR-DQ haplotypes were handled as single units for association and clustering, since linkage in the cohort was strong. Among around 400 genotyped donors of the cohort, an average of around 240,000 unique TCR beta nucleotide sequences was sequenced per donor, of which about 18% were non-productive.

For this chain, trimming is 6 bases at the V end and 13 bases at the J end, and the number of junction bases without a gene match is 7. Sequences DFQATT (CDR1) and SNEGSKA (CDR2) are obtained from the germline V gene (reference sequence). From the cysteine through the phenylalanine, the CDR3 covers 10 amino acids. CDR3 DNA is the only sequence kept; it has 30 bases, read in frame from the first base. Summary of the overall study and its limitations: A later analysis found that TCR association rates varied across HLA loci, with DRB1 alleles showing the most associated TCRs and HLA-C alleles the fewest. A later analysis associated some 17,000 TCR beta sequences with specific HLA alleles at a false discovery rate of 0.05. The authors suggested that the approach could potentially be generalized to other disease states and immunological phenotypes. Because HLA typing was unavailable for some donors at each locus, only the typed subset was used in association tests. V-gene and J-gene trimming of TCR beta chains was associated with a missense DCLRE1C variant in a later genetic analysis, and the association was replicated in an independent cohort. Because the 87-base-pair reads could not distinguish some IMGT-functional V segments, including TRBV6-2 and TRBV6-3, those segments were excluded. In an earlier analysis of 587 of the donors, most TCR beta V segments were observed in productive rearrangements about 87% or about 30% of the time, broadly matching IMGT annotations. Roughly uniform sequencing depth across donors was assumed in presence/absence analyses, although this assumption may not hold. In vitro tests confirmed that a few of the cytomegalovirus-associated TCR beta chains recognize cytomegalovirus antigens. In the study, 150 to 200 TCR beta chains were listed as associated with cytomegalovirus. A further reported finding was that TCR beta sequences accurately predicted the HLA-A and HLA-B alleles for most subjects in the first cohort. For the cohort, immune exposure information was limited to CMV serostatus. A cluster of highly shared sequence variants was judged likely to be a technical artifact of the sequencing pipeline. In a later genetic analysis, fewer N-insertions in productive TCRs were reported among donors in an Asian-associated ancestry cluster than the approximately 630-donor mean. In a later analysis, most CMV-associated TCR beta chains were found to appear HLA-restricted, with HLA associations seemingly driven largely by CMV exposure. Correlated functional status among segregating V segments might be attributable to linkage disequilibrium, but an unknown experimental factor could not be ruled out. Compared with equally common non-associated chains, HLA-associated TCR beta chains in a later analysis were more clonally expanded and had lower generation probabilities. In a later analysis, several top co-occurrence clusters were reported to appear linked to parvovirus B19, influenza, CMV and Epstein-Barr virus. In this cohort, only TCR beta chains were sequenced, and detectable features were limited by the absence of alpha or paired-chain data. Cytomegalovirus status was reported to be diagnosed by the classifier with high specificity and sensitivity in both the original and validation cohorts. While some public TCRs were present in many individuals, most TCR sequences turned up only very rarely across donors. Strong co-occurrence of HLA alleles, especially DR and DQ, made assigning TCR associations to individual alleles difficult. Because counts were too low, roughly 18 rarely observed V segments, including chromosome 9 orphons, were left out of the earlier analysis of 500 to 650 of the donors.

The cohort was made up of approximately 670 healthy bone marrow donors. Cohort members were all nominally healthy when sampled, although unrecorded immune exposures were likely present. The donor tested CMV seronegative and was one of the 352 seronegative cohort members. Every donor gave a peripheral blood sample, and the peripheral blood mononuclear cells from that sample were used for TCR beta sequencing. The Qiagen DNeasy Blood Extraction Kit was used to extract genomic DNA from the blood cell samples. The specimen sequenced was PBMCs. The chain is made from TRBV20-1 and TRBJ1-2, with 8 bases aligning to TRBD1. This sequence originates from a male donor in good health and CMV-seronegative. This receptor has the CDR3 CSAGGQGPTF. The base sequence is TGCAGTGCGGGCGGACAGGGCCCCACCTTC.